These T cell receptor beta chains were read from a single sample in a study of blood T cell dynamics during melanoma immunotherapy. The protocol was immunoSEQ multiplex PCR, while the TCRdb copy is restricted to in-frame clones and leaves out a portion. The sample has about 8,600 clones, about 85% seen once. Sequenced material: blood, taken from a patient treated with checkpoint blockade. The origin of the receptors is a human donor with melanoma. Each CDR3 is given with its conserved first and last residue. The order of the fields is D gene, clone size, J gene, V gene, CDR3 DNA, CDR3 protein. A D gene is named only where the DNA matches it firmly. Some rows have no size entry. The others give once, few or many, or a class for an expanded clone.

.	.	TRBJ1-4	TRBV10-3	TGTGCCATCAGCAAAGACGCAACTAATGAAAAACTGTTTTTT	CAISKDATNEKLFF
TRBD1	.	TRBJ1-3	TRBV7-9	TGTGCCAGCACCCTTTCCGGGACAGGGCCTACAAACACCATATATTTT	CASTLSGTGPTNTIYF
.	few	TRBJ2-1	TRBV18	TGTGCCAGCTCACGAAAGGACGGCTACAATGAGCAGTTCTTC	CASSRKDGYNEQFF
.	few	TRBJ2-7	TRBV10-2	TGCGCCAGCTGTAAGGGCGGATCCTACGAGCAGTACTTC	CASCKGGSYEQYF
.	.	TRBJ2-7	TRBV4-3	TGCGCCAGCAGCCGGGGGGCTGAAGGCGAGCAGTACTTC	CASSRGAEGEQYF
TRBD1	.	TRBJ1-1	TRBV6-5	TGTGCCAGCAGTCAAGGGGGCGGCACTGAAGCTTTCTTT	CASSQGGGTEAFF
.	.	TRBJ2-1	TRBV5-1	TGCGCCAGCAGCCCGGCGACAGTCTACAATGAGCAGTTCTTC	CASSPATVYNEQFF
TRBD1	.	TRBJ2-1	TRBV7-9	TGTGCCAGCGAGACAGGGGGAAATGAGCAGTTCTTC	CASETGGNEQFF
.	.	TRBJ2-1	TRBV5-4	TGTGCCAGCAGCTCGCCAAGCTCCTACAATGAGCAGTTCTTC	CASSSPSSYNEQFF
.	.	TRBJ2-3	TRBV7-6	TGTGCCAGCAGCTTGGGCTACACAGATACGCAGTATTTT	CASSLGYTDTQYF
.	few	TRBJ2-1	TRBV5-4	TGTGCCAGCAGCTCCTCTAGGGCGAATGAGCAGTTCTTC	CASSSSRANEQFF